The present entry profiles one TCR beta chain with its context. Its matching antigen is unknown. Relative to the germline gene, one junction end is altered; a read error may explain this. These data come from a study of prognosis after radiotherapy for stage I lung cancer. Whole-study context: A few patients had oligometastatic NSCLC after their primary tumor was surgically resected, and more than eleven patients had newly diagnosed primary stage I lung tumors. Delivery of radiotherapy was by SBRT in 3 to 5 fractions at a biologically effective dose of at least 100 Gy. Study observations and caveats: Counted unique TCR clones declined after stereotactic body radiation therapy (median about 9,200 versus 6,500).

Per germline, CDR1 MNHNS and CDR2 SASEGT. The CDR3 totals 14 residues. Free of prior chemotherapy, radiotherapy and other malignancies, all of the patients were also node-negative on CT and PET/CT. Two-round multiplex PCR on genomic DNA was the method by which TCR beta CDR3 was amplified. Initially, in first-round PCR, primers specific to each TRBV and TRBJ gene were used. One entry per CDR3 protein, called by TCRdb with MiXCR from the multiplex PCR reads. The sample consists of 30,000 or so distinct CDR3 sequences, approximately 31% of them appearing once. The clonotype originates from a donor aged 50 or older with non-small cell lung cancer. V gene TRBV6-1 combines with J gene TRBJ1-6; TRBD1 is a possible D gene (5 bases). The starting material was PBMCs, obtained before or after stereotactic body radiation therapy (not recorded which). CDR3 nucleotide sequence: TGTGCCAGCAGCCGGGACGGAGATAATTCACCACTCCAATTT. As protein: CASSRDGDNSPLQF.